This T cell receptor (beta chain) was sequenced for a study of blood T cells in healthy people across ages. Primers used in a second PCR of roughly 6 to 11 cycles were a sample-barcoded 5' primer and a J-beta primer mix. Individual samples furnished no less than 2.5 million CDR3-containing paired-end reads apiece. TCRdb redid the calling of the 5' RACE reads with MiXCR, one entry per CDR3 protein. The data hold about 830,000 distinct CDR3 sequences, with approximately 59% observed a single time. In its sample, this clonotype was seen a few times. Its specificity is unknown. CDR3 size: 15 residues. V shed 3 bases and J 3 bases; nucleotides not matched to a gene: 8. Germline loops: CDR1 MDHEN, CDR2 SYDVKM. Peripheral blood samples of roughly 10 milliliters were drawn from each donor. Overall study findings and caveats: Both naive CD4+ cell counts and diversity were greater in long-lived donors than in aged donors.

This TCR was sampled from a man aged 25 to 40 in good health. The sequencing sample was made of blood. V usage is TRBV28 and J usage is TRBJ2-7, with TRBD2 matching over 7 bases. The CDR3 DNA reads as TGTGCCAGCAGTTTGGTAGGCGGGGGAAACTACGAGCAGTACTTC. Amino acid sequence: CASSLVGGGNYEQYF.